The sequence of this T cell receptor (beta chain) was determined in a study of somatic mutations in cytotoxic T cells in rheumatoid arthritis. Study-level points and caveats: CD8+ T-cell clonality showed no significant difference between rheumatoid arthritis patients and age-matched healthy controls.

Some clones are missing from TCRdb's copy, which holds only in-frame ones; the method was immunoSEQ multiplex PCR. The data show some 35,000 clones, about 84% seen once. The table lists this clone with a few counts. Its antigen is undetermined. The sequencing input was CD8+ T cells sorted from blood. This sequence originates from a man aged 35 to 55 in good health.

DNA for the CDR3: TGTGCCAGTAGTTTATCCGGGCAGACCTACGAGCAGTACTTC. Amino acids: CASSLSGQTYEQYF. V and J are TRBV19 and TRBJ2-7, with no clear D. This CDR3 spans 14 amino acids. Germline values: CDR1 LNHDA, CDR2 SQIVND (reference sequence). The ends were cut back, 5 bases at V and 2 bases at J, with 13 bases in the middle.